A selection of T cell receptor beta chains follows, all from one sample in a study of T cells in Graves' hyperthyroidism and ophthalmopathy. TCRdb reanalysed the multiplex PCR reads using MiXCR and keeps one entry per CDR3 protein. Among hundreds of thousands of distinct CDR3 sequences listed, 40% to 55% were seen once. The specimen sequenced was peripheral blood or thyroid tissue (not recorded which). The receptors stem from an adult man with Graves' disease, either hyperthyroidism or ophthalmopathy (not recorded which). Each CDR3 is given with its conserved first and last residue. Fields, in order: D gene, CDR3 length, J gene, clone size, V gene, CDR3 DNA, CDR3 protein. A D gene is named only where the DNA matches it firmly. The size field is filled for only some rows; it gives once, few, many or a size class.

d_gene: NA
len: 14
j_gene: TRBJ1-5
abundance: few
v_gene: TRBV20-1
CDR3nt: TGCAGTGCTGCGGGACTCGATAGCAATCAGCCCCAGCATTTT
CDR3aa: CSAAGLDSNQPQHF

d_gene: NA
len: 15
j_gene: TRBJ2-5
abundance: few
v_gene: TRBV20-1
CDR3nt: TGCAGTGCCACTACCGGGACAAAGTACCAAGAGACCCAGTACTTC
CDR3aa: CSATTGTKYQETQYF

d_gene: TRBD1
len: 15
j_gene: TRBJ2-7
abundance: NA
v_gene: TRBV5-1
CDR3nt: TGCGCCAGCAGCTTGGGAGCAGGGGGCATCTACGAGCAATACTTC
CDR3aa: CASSLGAGGIYEQYF

d_gene: NA
len: 12
j_gene: TRBJ1-1
abundance: many
v_gene: TRBV24-1
CDR3nt: TGTGCCACCAGTGATTTGTTCGGGGAAGCTTTCTTT
CDR3aa: CATSDLFGEAFF

d_gene: NA
len: 12
j_gene: TRBJ2-5
abundance: many
v_gene: TRBV6-5
CDR3nt: TGTGCCAGCTTTGGGTACGGGGAGACCCAGTACTTC
CDR3aa: CASFGYGETQYF

d_gene: TRBD1
len: 15
j_gene: TRBJ2-7
abundance: many
v_gene: TRBV19
CDR3nt: TGTGCCAGTAGTATACTATGGGGACAGGGCTACGAGCAGTACTTC
CDR3aa: CASSILWGQGYEQYF

d_gene: NA
len: 11
j_gene: TRBJ2-7
abundance: many
v_gene: TRBV24-1
CDR3nt: TGTGCCACCAGTGATGGACAGGAGCAGTACTTC
CDR3aa: CATSDGQEQYF

d_gene: NA
len: 14
j_gene: TRBJ1-4
abundance: NA
v_gene: TRBV7-8
CDR3nt: TGTGCCAGCAGCTTTAGGGGAATAAATGAAAAACTGTTTTTT
CDR3aa: CASSFRGINEKLFF

d_gene: TRBD1
len: 15
j_gene: TRBJ1-3
abundance: few
v_gene: TRBV20-1
CDR3nt: TGCAGTGCACAATCTACAGGGGGCTGGGGAAACACCATATATTTT
CDR3aa: CSAQSTGGWGNTIYF

d_gene: NA
len: 14
j_gene: TRBJ1-2
abundance: many
v_gene: TRBV25-1
CDR3nt: TGTGCCAGCAGGGAGGATGAGGGGAGCTATGGCTACACCTTC
CDR3aa: CASREDEGSYGYTF

d_gene: TRBD2
len: 15
j_gene: TRBJ2-2
abundance: NA
v_gene: TRBV29-1
CDR3nt: TGCAGCGTTGAAGGGCTAGCGGGAGAGACCGGGGAGCTGTTTTTT
CDR3aa: CSVEGLAGETGELFF

d_gene: NA
len: 15
j_gene: TRBJ1-5
abundance: many
v_gene: TRBV2
CDR3nt: TGTGCCAGCAGTGAATTACACCATAGCAATCAGCCCCAGCATTTT
CDR3aa: CASSELHHSNQPQHF